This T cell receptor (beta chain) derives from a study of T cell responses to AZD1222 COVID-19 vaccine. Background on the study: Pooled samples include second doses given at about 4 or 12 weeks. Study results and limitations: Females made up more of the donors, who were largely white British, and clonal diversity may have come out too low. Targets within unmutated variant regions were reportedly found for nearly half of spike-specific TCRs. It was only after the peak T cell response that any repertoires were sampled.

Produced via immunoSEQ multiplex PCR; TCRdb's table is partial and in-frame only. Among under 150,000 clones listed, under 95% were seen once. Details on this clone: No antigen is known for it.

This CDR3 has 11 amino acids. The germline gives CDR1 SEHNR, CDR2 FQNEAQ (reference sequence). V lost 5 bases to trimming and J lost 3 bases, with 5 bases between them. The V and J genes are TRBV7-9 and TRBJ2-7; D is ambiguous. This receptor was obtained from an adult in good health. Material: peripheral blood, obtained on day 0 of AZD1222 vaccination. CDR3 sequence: CASSQDYEQYF. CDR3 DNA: TGTGCCAGCAGCCAGGACTACGAGCAGTACTTC.